One sample yielded the 15 T cell receptor beta chains listed below, sequenced in a study of Graves' ophthalmopathy and Graves' hyperthyroidism. Amplifying from RNA transcripts, the study obtained TCR beta CDR3 regions. A first-round RT-PCR used HTBI primers, followed by a second-round multiplex PCR. TCRdb analysed the multiplex PCR reads with MiXCR anew, one entry per CDR3 protein. The table includes 400,000 to 450,000 distinct CDR3 sequences, 21% detected once. Sequencing used peripheral blood. The receptors were sampled from a woman between 18 and 30 years old with stable Graves' hyperthyroidism.

This clonotype has ten or more counts. The junction departs from germline at one end; a sequencing error may be responsible. The chain uses TRBV5-1 and TRBJ2-2; 8 nucleotides match TRBD1. CDR3 length: 15 amino acids. The germline V gene encodes CDR1 SGHRS and CDR2 YFSETQ. CDR3 in DNA: TGCGCCAGCACCTTGGACAGGGCGAACACCGGGGAGCTGTTTTTT. Its translation: CASTLDRANTGELFF. The entire variable domain, with the rest obtained from reference TRBV5-1 and TRBJ2-2, is as follows: KAGVTQTPRYLIKTRGQQVTLSCSPISGHRSVSWYQQTPGQGLQFLFEYFSETQRNKGNFPGRFSGRQFSNSRSEMNVSTLELGDSALYLCASTLDRANTGELFFGEGSRLTVL.

This clonotype was seen repeatedly, ten times or more. The V call is TRBV15, the J call TRBJ1-1; no reliable D call. The V gene lost 0 bases and the J gene lost 1 base, with 15 bases spanning the gap. CDR3 length equals 17 residues. Germline V CDR1 and CDR2: LNHNV, YYDKDF (reference sequence). The CDR3 DNA reads TGTGCCACCAGCAGAGAGTCGGGGAACTGGGGGAACACTGAAGCTTTCTTT. Protein sequence: CATSRESGNWGNTEAFF.

The chain joins TRBV20-1 to TRBJ2-7; a possible D gene is TRBD1 (5 bases). Germline CDR1 is DFQATT and CDR2 is SNEGSKA (reference sequence). V was pared by 6 bases and J by 2 bases, with 14 bases between. The CDR3 is made up of 13 amino acids. Here the CDR3 DNA reads TGCAGTGCCACCAGGACATTTACCTACGAGCAGTACTTC. Encoded protein: CSATRTFTYEQYF.

This clonotype was picked up many times. This chain uses TRBV6-2 or TRBV6-3 with TRBJ2-1; D is unresolved. The CDR3 runs 12 residues. Trimming took off 2 bases at V and 11 bases at J, with 10 bases between the two ends. The germline V gene encodes CDR1 MNHEY and CDR2 SVGEGT. The chain's CDR3 is CASSYPTDQQFF. The DNA for the CDR3 is TGTGCCAGCAGTTACCCCACTGATCAGCAGTTCTTC.

This clonotype was seen repeatedly, ten times or more. V and J are TRBV6-1 and TRBJ1-1; D ambiguous. Germline lookup yields CDR1 MNHNS and CDR2 SASEGT. V lost 2 bases to trimming and J lost 4 bases, with 14 bases between them. The CDR3 contains 15 residues. The CDR3 here is CASSEQTFIGTEAFF. In nucleotides, the CDR3 is TGTGCCAGCAGTGAACAGACCTTCATAGGCACTGAAGCTTTCTTT.

This sequence joins TRBV12-3 or TRBV12-4 and TRBJ1-3; D is undetermined. Deletions cut 3 bases from V and 4 bases from J, with 13 bases between. The CDR3 has 15 amino acids. DNA of the CDR3: TGTGCCAGCAGTTTTGCCGCCCAAGGAGGAAACACCATATATTTT. Residues: CASSFAAQGGNTIYF.

This clonotype has at least ten counts. The chain couples TRBV6-5 to TRBJ1-2; TRBD1 aligns across 12 bases. CDR1 and CDR2 (germline): MNHEY, SVGAGI. This CDR3 has 15 amino acids. J gave up 3 bases and V 4 bases, and 3 bases lay outside the gene matches. The CDR3 DNA reads as TGTGCCAGCAGTTCGGGACAGGGGGCAGACTATGGCTACACCTTC. It codes for CASSSGQGADYGYTF.

Many counts were recorded for this clonotype. The CDR3 loop reads CAWSAAPDSLGTEAFF. The DNA for the CDR3 is TGTGCCTGGAGTGCAGCCCCAGACTCACTGGGAACTGAAGCTTTCTTT. This chain connects TRBV30 to TRBJ1-1, with D unclear. CDR3 length equals 16 residues. Germline CDR1 is GTSNPN and CDR2 is SVGIG (reference sequence). V was clipped by 1 base and J by 5 bases, with 20 bases between them.

The chain combines TRBV15 with TRBJ1-3; no reliable D call. Trimming left V 8 bases short and J 9 bases short, with 14 bases between. The CDR3 has 12 amino acids. Looked up from germline, CDR1 is LNHNV and CDR2 is YYDKDF (reference sequence). This CDR3 reads CATFYEGVTIYF. The CDR3 DNA is TGTGCCACCTTTTACGAAGGCGTCACCATATATTTT.

This clonotype was detected many times. CDR3 amino acids: CASSLIGELFF. The CDR3, as DNA: TGTGCCAGCAGTTTGATCGGGGAGCTGTTTTTT. The chain carries TRBV28 and TRBJ2-2; D is unclear. The CDR3 is made up of 11 amino acids. Trimming removed 3 bases from V and 7 bases from J, with 3 bases in between. CDR1 and CDR2 from the germline V gene are MDHEN and SYDVKM. Looking up the rest from reference TRBV28 and TRBJ2-2 gives the full variable domain: DVKVTQSSRYLVKRTGEKVFLECVQDMDHENMFWYRQDPGLGLRLIYFSYDVKMKEKGDIPEGYSVSREKKERFSLILESASTNQTSMYLCASSLIGELFFGEGSRLTVL.

This chain joins TRBV6-5 and TRBJ1-2, with a tentative D call TRBD1 (5 bases). Germline CDR1 reads MNHEY; CDR2 reads SVGAGI. The CDR3 extends over 13 amino acids. The V and J ends lost 2 bases and 8 bases respectively, with 12 bases between them. The CDR3 loop is CASSYGGIQGYTF. The CDR3 nucleotides read TGTGCCAGCAGTTACGGGGGTATTCAAGGCTACACCTTC.

This clonotype was detected ten times or more. The chain uses TRBV3-1 and TRBJ2-5; TRBD1 agrees at 10 bases. Germline CDR1 reads LGHDT; CDR2 reads YNNKEL (reference sequence). V lost 1 base and J lost 5; bases outside the gene matches: 7. The CDR3 sequence is 16 residues long. As DNA, the CDR3 is TGTGCCAGCAGCCAAGTTCATGGACAGGGGGGTGAGACCCAGTACTTC. Protein: CASSQVHGQGGETQYF.

This clonotype was seen ten or more times. The chain links TRBV28 to TRBJ2-7; 10 bases are a match to TRBD1. CDR1 is MDHEN and CDR2 is SYDVKM in the germline V gene. This CDR3 comprises 16 residues. The V segment lost 3 bases and the J segment 4 bases; nucleotides outside the gene matches: 9. The CDR3 protein is CASSFRLGQGLYEQYF. Written as DNA, the CDR3 is TGTGCCAGCAGTTTTCGTCTGGGACAGGGGCTTTACGAGCAGTACTTC. Full variable domain (remainder filled in from reference TRBV28 and TRBJ2-7): DVKVTQSSRYLVKRTGEKVFLECVQDMDHENMFWYRQDPGLGLRLIYFSYDVKMKEKGDIPEGYSVSREKKERFSLILESASTNQTSMYLCASSFRLGQGLYEQYFGPGTRLTVT.

The chain uses TRBV20-1 and TRBJ2-7, with 12 bases fitting TRBD2. The CDR3 spans 15 residues. The J segment lost 0 bases and the V segment lost 6 bases, leaving 6 bases of the junction unmatched. Germline CDR1 reads DFQATT; CDR2 reads SNEGSKA (reference sequence). The CDR3 DNA is TGCAGTGCGGTTCCTAGCGGGAGGGCCTCCTACGAGCAGTACTTC. Translating it yields CSAVPSGRASYEQYF.

Concerning this clonotype itself: The junction differs from germline at one of its ends, possibly a read error. The V gene is TRBV27, the J gene TRBJ1-6; the D is unclear. Germline loops: CDR1 MNHEY, CDR2 SMNVEV (reference sequence). The CDR3 has 14 amino acids. CDR3 sequence (DNA): TGTGCCAGCAGGCCCCGAAACTATAATTCACACCTCCACTTT. Protein: CASRPRNYNSHLHF.